The 32 T cell receptor beta chains given below trace back to one sample, sequenced in a study of OX40 agonist ivuxolimab in advanced cancers. Profiled with immunoSEQ multiplex PCR; TCRdb holds only in-frame clones, not every one. The table has 90,000 or so clones, about 87% seen once. The sample in question was CD4+ or CD8+ T cells sorted from blood, obtained in a trial of the OX40 agonist ivuxolimab. The receptors come from an adult with an advanced solid tumor such as melanoma, head and neck, liver or kidney cancer.

The CDR3 DNA is TGCGCCAGCAGCTCCCCAGGGGCCCTCCGGCTGTTTTTT. It specifies CASSSPGALRLFF. The chain combines TRBV5-1 with TRBJ2-2, with D possibly matching TRBD1 (6 bases). The CDR3 totals 13 residues. The germline V gene has CDR1 SGHRS and CDR2 YFSETQ. The V end was cut by 3 bases, the J end by 13 bases, with 16 bases between.

The chain couples TRBV4-1 to TRBJ2-1; TRBD2 matches 12 bases. There are 18 residues in the CDR3. The germline gives CDR1 MGHRA, CDR2 YSYEKL. The trim removed 4 bases at V and 0 bases at J, leaving 7 bases unmatched. The CDR3 loop reads CASSLRTSGILSYNEQFF. The CDR3 nucleotides are TGCGCCAGCAGCCTTAGGACTAGCGGGATCCTCTCCTACAATGAGCAGTTCTTC.

V and J are TRBV19 and TRBJ2-3; a possible D gene is TRBD1 (6 bases). CDR1 and CDR2 from the germline V gene are LNHDA and SQIVND (reference sequence). The CDR3 is 16 residues long. Trimming took 2 bases from V and 1 from J, leaving 13 bases between them. CDR3 in amino acids: CASSIPREGGTDTQYF. The CDR3 DNA reads TGTGCCAGTAGTATACCCCGAGAGGGGGGCACAGATACGCAGTATTTT. Full variable domain (rest looked up from reference TRBV19 and TRBJ2-3): DGGITQSPKYLFRKEGQNVTLSCEQNLNHDAMYWYRQDPGQGLRLIYYSQIVNDFQKGDIAEGYSVSREKKESFPLTVTSAQKNPTAFYLCASSIPREGGTDTQYFGPGTRLTVL.

The rearrangement joins TRBV4-1 to TRBJ2-1, with D tentatively TRBD2 (5 bases). CDR1 and CDR2 (germline): MGHRA, YSYEKL. CDR3 length: 16 residues. V was shortened by 0 bases and J by 3 bases, with 12 bases between the two germline ends. The CDR3 sequence: CASSQDRGRGYNEQFF. The CDR3 DNA sequence: TGCGCCAGCAGCCAAGACCGTGGCCGGGGCTACAATGAGCAGTTCTTC.

This chain links TRBV23-1 with TRBJ1-2, with D possibly being TRBD1 (6 bases). TRBV23-1 is noted as an ORF with a role that remains uncertain. Trimming stripped 4 bases from V and 2 bases from J, with 8 bases between. CDR3 length equals 13 residues. CDR3 sequence (DNA): TGCGCCAGCAGTCTGGGGACAAACTATGGCTACACCTTC. It yields the protein CASSLGTNYGYTF.

The chain combines TRBV6-5 with TRBJ2-3; D remains unclear. V shed 0 bases and J shed 1 base, with 8 bases lying between them. Looked up from germline, CDR1 is MNHEY and CDR2 is SVGAGI. The CDR3 consists of 15 residues. The CDR3 coding sequence is TGTGCCAGCAGTTACTCCCCCGGGCGCACAGATACGCAGTATTTT. Its protein product is CASSYSPGRTDTQYF.

This chain connects TRBV6-5 to TRBJ1-6; TRBD1 aligns across 7 bases. This CDR3 contains 15 residues. Germline V gene lookup returns CDR1 MNHEY and CDR2 SVGAGI. The V and J ends lost 6 bases and 9 bases, in that order; junction bases with no gene match: 11. This CDR3 reads CASRVEGALGSPLHF. CDR3 nucleotide sequence: TGTGCCAGCAGGGTAGAGGGGGCCCTAGGTTCACCCCTCCACTTT.

The chain has TRBV10-3 and TRBJ2-7; no definite D call. This CDR3 region has 14 residues. Germline lookup yields CDR1 ENHRY and CDR2 SYGVKD. V was shortened by 9 bases and J by 0 bases, with 15 bases between the two germline ends. The CDR3 DNA sequence: TGTGCCATAGAGCCCGGGCCTAGCTCCTACGAGCAGTACTTC. Its protein is CAIEPGPSSYEQYF.

The chain joins TRBV5-4 to TRBJ1-1, with TRBD1 as a possible D gene (5 bases). Looked up from germline, CDR1 is SGHNT and CDR2 is YYREEE (reference sequence). This CDR3 has 16 amino acids. Trimming left V 1 base short and J 1 base short, with 14 bases between. In nucleotides, the CDR3 is TGTGCCAGCAGCTTGCAGCCAGGGCCCCAGAACACTGAAGCTTTCTTT. Amino acids: CASSLQPGPQNTEAFF. The whole variable domain, remainder taken from reference TRBV5-4 and TRBJ1-1, is ETGVTQSPTHLIKTRGQQVTLRCSSQSGHNTVSWYQQALGQGPQFIFQYYREEENGRGNFPPRFSGLQFPNYSSELNVNALELDDSALYLCASSLQPGPQNTEAFFGQGTRLTVV.

The chain couples TRBV30 to TRBJ2-2; TRBD2 aligns across 9 bases. Germline V lookup: CDR1 GTSNPN, CDR2 SVGIG (reference sequence). The V segment lost 1 base and the J segment 5 bases; nucleotides outside the gene matches: 2. This CDR3 contains 14 residues. The DNA of the CDR3 is TGTGCCTGGAGTGGGGGACTAGCAACCGGGGAGCTGTTTTTT. Encoded protein: CAWSGGLATGELFF.

This CDR3 reads CASSVVTSGIYEQFF. For the CDR3, the DNA is TGTGCCAGCAGCGTAGTGACTAGCGGGATCTATGAGCAGTTCTTC. V usage is TRBV9 and J usage is TRBJ2-1; TRBD2 aligns across 11 bases. Germline CDR1 is SGDLS and CDR2 is YYNGEE. This CDR3 spans 15 amino acids. Trimming took 0 bases from V and 8 from J; bases not matched to a gene: 4.

The V gene is TRBV19, the J gene TRBJ1-5; the D gene is possibly TRBD1 (5 bases). Trimming shortened V by 3 bases and J by 7 bases, and 19 bases separated the two germline ends. The CDR3 runs 16 residues. Germline CDR1 is LNHDA and CDR2 is SQIVND (reference sequence). Here the CDR3 reads CASSIEAGWDGQPQHF. The CDR3 DNA follows: TGTGCCAGTAGTATCGAGGCAGGGTGGGATGGACAGCCCCAGCATTTT.

CDR3 loop: CARTGDFSNQPQHF. As DNA, the CDR3 is TGTGCCAGGACAGGAGATTTTAGCAATCAGCCCCAGCATTTT. The V call is TRBV6-1, the J call TRBJ1-5; D is perhaps TRBD1 (6 bases). Trimming left V 9 bases short and J 0 bases short, with 12 bases between. The germline V gene has CDR1 MNHNS and CDR2 SASEGT. This CDR3 is built from 14 residues.

This rearrangement joins TRBV18 to TRBJ1-2; 7 nucleotides align to TRBD1. J was trimmed by 3 bases and V by 3 bases; bases with no gene match: 4. From germline, CDR1 is KGHSH and CDR2 LQKENI. The CDR3 runs to 14 residues. CDR3 nucleotides: TGTGCCAGCTCACCGGGGGACAGCCACTATGGCTACACCTTC. As protein: CASSPGDSHYGYTF.

The gene calls are TRBV5-1 and TRBJ2-1, with D possibly TRBD1 on 6 matching bases. The V gene's germline CDR1 is SGHRS and CDR2 YFSETQ. This CDR3 contains 15 residues. Trimming took off 0 bases at V and 9 bases at J, with 16 bases between the two ends. Written as DNA, the CDR3 is TGCGCCAGCAGCTTGGTTGGGGGCCGGGCGAGTGAGCAGTTCTTC. It translates to CASSLVGGRASEQFF.

The chain employs TRBV19 and TRBJ2-5; perhaps TRBD1 as D (8 bases). Germline CDR1 is LNHDA and CDR2 is SQIVND (reference sequence). The CDR3 sequence is 15 residues long. V shed 4 bases and J shed 3 bases, with 15 bases lying between them. CDR3 in amino acids: CASSTGGTGEETQYF. DNA for the CDR3: TGTGCCAGTAGTACCGGGGGGACAGGAGAAGAGACCCAGTACTTC.

V usage is TRBV19 and J usage is TRBJ2-2, with 7 nucleotides matching TRBD1. The CDR3 contains 15 residues. V was pared by 4 bases and J by 7 bases, with 9 bases of the junction left unmatched. Germline V lookup: CDR1 LNHDA, CDR2 SQIVND (reference sequence). The CDR3 loop reads CASSTRQGEGGELFF. In DNA, the CDR3 is TGTGCCAGTAGTACCCGACAGGGAGAGGGCGGGGAGCTGTTTTTT. Full variable domain (outside the CDR3, taken from reference TRBV19 and TRBJ2-2): DGGITQSPKYLFRKEGQNVTLSCEQNLNHDAMYWYRQDPGQGLRLIYYSQIVNDFQKGDIAEGYSVSREKKESFPLTVTSAQKNPTAFYLCASSTRQGEGGELFFGEGSRLTVL.

The V gene is TRBV5-3, the J gene TRBJ2-5, with D tentatively TRBD1 (6 bases). TRBV5-3 is identified as an open reading frame with a role that is uncertain. With 3 bases removed from V and 5 bases from J, the gap between germline ends came to 20 bases. The CDR3 totals 16 residues. The CDR3 region has the DNA TGTGCCAGAAGCTGGGTCCGGGACAACCAAAGGGAGACCCAGTACTTC. This translates into CARSWVRDNQRETQYF.

The CDR3 spells CASSPGLAGVEEQYF. The CDR3 coding sequence is TGCGCCAGCAGCCCCGGACTAGCGGGAGTAGAAGAGCAGTACTTC. The chain couples TRBV5-1 to TRBJ2-7; TRBD2 agrees at 13 bases. Germline-derived CDR1 and CDR2 are SGHRS and YFSETQ. Trimming took 4 bases from V and 7 from J; bases not matched to a gene: 8. This CDR3 spans 15 amino acids.

The chain recombines TRBV2 with TRBJ2-1; 9 bases are shared with TRBD2. This CDR3 region has 14 residues. Germline V gene lookup returns CDR1 SNHLY and CDR2 FYNNEI. Trimming took 7 bases from V and 8 from J; bases not matched to a gene: 9. The CDR3 spells CASNQGGRGYEQFF. The CDR3 DNA is TGTGCCAGCAATCAAGGCGGGAGGGGGTATGAGCAGTTCTTC.

This chain uses TRBV6-6 with TRBJ1-1; D gene ambiguous. The CDR3 is 16 amino acids. The V end was cut by 0 bases, the J end by 1 base, with 12 bases between. Germline-derived CDR1 and CDR2 are MNHNY and SVGAGI (reference sequence). The CDR3 region is CASSYSNRESNTEAFF. The CDR3 bases are TGTGCCAGCAGTTACTCGAATCGGGAATCGAACACTGAAGCTTTCTTT.

The genes are TRBV7-2 and TRBJ1-5; no clear D gene. Germline V gene sequence: CDR1 SGHTA, CDR2 FQGNSA. The CDR3 consists of 15 residues. V was cut by 5 bases and J by 7 bases, with 18 bases left in between. The DNA of the CDR3 is TGTGCCAGCAGCCCCCGGAATGGGCCAGGCCAGCCCCAGCATTTT. It is translated as CASSPRNGPGQPQHF. Using reference TRBV7-2 and TRBJ1-5 for the parts outside the CDR3, the full variable domain is GAGVSQSPSNKVTEKGKDVELRCDPISGHTALYWYRQSLGQGLEFLIYFQGNSAPDKSGLPSDRFSAERTGGSVSTLTIQRTQQEDSAVYLCASSPRNGPGQPQHFGDGTRLSIL.

V gene TRBV4-3 combines with J gene TRBJ1-2; no clear D. Germline CDR1 is LGHNA and CDR2 is YSLEER. V gave up 4 bases and J gave up 0 bases, with 12 bases separating them. The CDR3 is made up of 15 amino acids. The DNA for the CDR3 is TGCGCCAGCAGCCCTAGGCCGGGTGCTAACTATGGCTACACCTTC. It specifies CASSPRPGANYGYTF.

This clone appeared once. The V and J genes are TRBV7-2 and TRBJ2-5, with TRBD1 matching over 7 bases. Germline V gene data show CDR1 as SGHTA and CDR2 as FQGNSA. The V segment lost 6 bases and the J segment 2 bases; nucleotides outside the gene matches: 3. The length of the CDR3 is 13 residues. In DNA, the CDR3 is TGTGCCAGCAGACCACAGGGGCAAGAGACCCAGTACTTC. Protein: CASRPQGQETQYF.

This sequence joins TRBV6-6 and TRBJ2-7; the D gene is possibly TRBD2 (6 bases). CDR1 is MNHNY, CDR2 SVGAGI, per germline (reference sequence). There are 16 residues in the CDR3. V shed 4 bases and J shed 2 bases, with 18 bases lying between them. This CDR3 is CASSLTGVSLTYEQYF. The DNA of the CDR3 is TGTGCCAGCAGTTTAACGGGGGTATCCCTAACCTACGAGCAGTACTTC.

The gene calls are TRBV25-1 and TRBJ2-2; D is uncertain. CDR3 length: 11 residues. Per germline, CDR1 MGHDK and CDR2 SYGVNS. The V and J ends lost 3 bases and 6 bases respectively, with 2 bases between them. The CDR3 here is CASSDAGELFF. In DNA form, the CDR3 reads TGTGCCAGCAGTGATGCCGGGGAGCTGTTTTTT.

The chain employs TRBV15 and TRBJ2-7; 10 nucleotides match TRBD2. The junction had 2 bases not matched to a gene; V was cut back by 0 bases and J by 0 bases. This CDR3 region has 16 residues. Germline V lookup: CDR1 LNHNV, CDR2 YYDKDF (reference sequence). For the CDR3, the DNA is TGTGCCACCAGCAGAGAATCTAGCGGGAGCTCCTACGAGCAGTACTTC. It is translated as CATSRESSGSSYEQYF.

V and J are TRBV14 and TRBJ1-2, with D uncertain. The CDR3 covers 13 residues. V was clipped by 3 bases and J by 6 bases, with 11 bases between them. The germline V gene has CDR1 SGHDN and CDR2 FVKESK. CDR3 protein: CASSQHYQDGYTF. The CDR3 bases are TGTGCCAGCAGCCAGCATTATCAAGATGGCTACACCTTC.

This chain joins TRBV29-1 and TRBJ2-7; D is tentatively TRBD1 or TRBD2 (5 bases each). From germline, CDR1 is SQVTM and CDR2 ANQGSEA. The CDR3 contains 15 residues. Trimming shortened V by 0 bases and J by 6 bases, and 18 bases separated the two germline ends. The CDR3 DNA sequence: TGCAGCGTTGAAGACAGGACGGGACGGGCCCGCGAGCAGTACTTC. It is translated as CSVEDRTGRAREQYF.

The CDR3 DNA sequence: TGTGCCAGCAGCTGGGGACAGGGGAGTGAAGCTTTCTTT. The encoded protein is CASSWGQGSEAFF. This rearrangement joins TRBV7-8 to TRBJ1-1; the match to TRBD1 covers 10 bases. CDR1 SGHVS and CDR2 FQNEAQ come from the germline V gene. The CDR3 has 13 amino acids. With V trimmed by 4 bases and J by 7 bases, 3 bases remained unmatched. The full variable domain, rest sourced from reference TRBV7-8 and TRBJ1-1, is GAGVSQSPRYKVAKRGQDVALRCDPISGHVSLFWYQQALGQGPEFLTYFQNEAQLDKSGLPSDRFFAERPEGSVSTLKIQRTQQEDSAVYLCASSWGQGSEAFFGQGTRLTVV.

The chain employs TRBV5-4 and TRBJ2-7, with D possibly being TRBD1 (5 bases). Trimming took 2 bases from V and 0 from J, leaving 9 bases between them. Germline assignment: CDR1 SGHNT and CDR2 YYREEE (reference sequence). The CDR3 has 14 amino acids. The CDR3 is CASSFGALSYEQYF. The CDR3 DNA reads TGTGCCAGCAGCTTTGGGGCGCTCTCCTACGAGCAGTACTTC.

V gene TRBV6-1 combines with J gene TRBJ2-7; the D gene is possibly TRBD2 (6 bases). Germline V gene data show CDR1 as MNHNS and CDR2 as SASEGT. CDR3 length equals 15 residues. V lost 0 bases, J lost 2 bases, and 11 bases lay in between. The CDR3 sequence is CASSEAGTPAYEQYF. DNA of the CDR3: TGTGCCAGCAGTGAAGCAGGGACTCCCGCCTACGAGCAGTACTTC.